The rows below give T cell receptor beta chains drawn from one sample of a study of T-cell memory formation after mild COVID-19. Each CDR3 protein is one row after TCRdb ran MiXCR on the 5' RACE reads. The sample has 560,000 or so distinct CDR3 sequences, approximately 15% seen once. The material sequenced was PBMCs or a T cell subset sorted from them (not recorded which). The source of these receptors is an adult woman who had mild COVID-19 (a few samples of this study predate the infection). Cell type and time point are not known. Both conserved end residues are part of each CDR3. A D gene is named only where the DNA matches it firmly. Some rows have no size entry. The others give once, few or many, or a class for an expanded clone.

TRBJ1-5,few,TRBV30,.,CAWSQGINQPQHF,TGTGCCTGGAGTCAAGGCATTAATCAGCCCCAGCATTTT
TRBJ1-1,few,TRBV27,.,CASSLSMVGDSGAFF,TGTGCCAGCAGTTTATCTATGGTGGGGGATTCGGGAGCTTTCTTT
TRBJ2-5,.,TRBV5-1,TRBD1,CASSSGTGIVGETQYF,TGCGCCAGCAGTTCCGGGACAGGGATTGTTGGAGAGACCCAGTACTTC
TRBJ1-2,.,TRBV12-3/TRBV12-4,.,CASSLTVNYGYTF,TGTGCCAGCAGTTTGACAGTTAACTATGGCTACACCTTC
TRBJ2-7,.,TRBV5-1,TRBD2,CASSLESSGDYEQYF,TGCGCCAGCAGCTTGGAGTCTAGCGGGGATTACGAGCAGTACTTC
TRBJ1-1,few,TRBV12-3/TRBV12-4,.,CASSLGREARRGTEAFF,TGTGCCAGCAGTCTAGGCCGGGAGGCAAGGCGTGGGACTGAAGCTTTCTTT
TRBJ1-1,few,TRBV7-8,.,CASSLGFYGAFF,TGTGCCAGCAGCTTGGGGTTCTATGGGGCTTTCTTT
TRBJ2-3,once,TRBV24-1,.,CATSENYHTDTQYF,TGTGCCACCAGTGAGAACTACCACACAGATACGCAGTATTTT
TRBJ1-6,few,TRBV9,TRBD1,CASSVGQGSSNSPLHF,TGTGCCAGCAGCGTGGGACAGGGCTCAAGTAATTCACCCCTCCACTTT
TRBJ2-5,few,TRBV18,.,CASSLRTGETQYF,TGTGCCAGCTCACTGAGGACGGGAGAGACCCAGTACTTC
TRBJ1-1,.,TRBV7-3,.,CDSSFGPYTEAFF,TGTGACAGCAGCTTTGGACCTTACACTGAAGCTTTCTTT
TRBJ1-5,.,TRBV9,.,CASSANVGQPQHF,TGTGCCAGCAGTGCTAACGTTGGTCAGCCCCAGCATTTT
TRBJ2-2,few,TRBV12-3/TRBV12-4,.,CASIGLGNTGELFF,TGTGCCAGCATTGGATTGGGGAACACCGGGGAGCTGTTTTTT
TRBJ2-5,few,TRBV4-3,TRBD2,CASSRTGTSGQETQYF,TGCGCCAGCAGCCGGACCGGGACTAGCGGCCAAGAGACCCAGTACTTC
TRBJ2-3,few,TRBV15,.,CATRSRWTVDTDTQYF,TGTGCCACCAGATCCCGGTGGACTGTAGACACAGATACGCAGTATTTT
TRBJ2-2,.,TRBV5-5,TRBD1,CASSLGPGQGARELFF,TGTGCCAGCAGCTTGGGTCCGGGACAGGGGGCCCGGGAGCTGTTTTTT
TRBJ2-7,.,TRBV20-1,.,CSVLTGHSYEQYF,TGCAGTGTTCTAACGGGACACTCCTACGAGCAGTACTTC
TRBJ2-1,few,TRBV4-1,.,CASSPQDYNEQFF,TGCGCCAGCAGCCCTCAGGACTACAATGAGCAGTTCTTC
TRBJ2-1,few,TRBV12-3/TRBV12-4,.,CASSRAGAYREQFF,TGTGCCAGCAGCCGTGCGGGGGCCTACCGTGAGCAGTTCTTC
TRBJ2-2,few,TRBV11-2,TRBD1,CASSRLEGAVGELFF,TGTGCCAGCAGCCGACTTGAGGGGGCTGTCGGGGAGCTGTTTTTT
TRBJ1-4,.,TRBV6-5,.,CASSYSGVMNEKLFF,TGTGCCAGCAGTTACTCTGGGGTTATGAATGAAAAACTGTTTTTT
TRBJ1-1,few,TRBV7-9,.,CASSPGGGTNTEAFF,TGTGCCAGCAGCCCCGGAGGGGGGACGAACACTGAAGCTTTCTTT
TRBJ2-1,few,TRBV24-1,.,CATSDLQGPEQFF,TGTGCCACCAGTGATTTACAGGGTCCAGAGCAGTTCTTC
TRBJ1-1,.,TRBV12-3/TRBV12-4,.,CASSSPGVNTEAFF,TGTGCCAGCAGTTCCCCGGGGGTGAACACTGAAGCTTTCTTT
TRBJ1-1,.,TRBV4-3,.,CASSQDLSRGTPNTEAFF,TGCGCCAGCAGCCAAGATCTGAGCCGGGGGACGCCGAACACTGAAGCTTTCTTT
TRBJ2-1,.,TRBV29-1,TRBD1,CSVGSRGFSYNEQFF,TGCAGCGTTGGGAGCAGGGGGTTCTCCTACAATGAGCAGTTCTTC